Presented here are 26 T cell receptor beta chains from one specimen sequenced in a study of blood T cell repertoires in COVID-19. Clones were sequenced by immunoSEQ multiplex PCR, and TCRdb holds only the in-frame ones, with some missing. The table shows some 150,000 clones, with 70% to 90% occurring only once. The sequencing sample was made of PBMCs or T cells enriched from blood (not recorded which). The receptors were sampled from a woman aged 18 to 35 who had recovered from COVID-19.

This sequence joins TRBV5-4 and TRBJ2-1; TRBD2 matches at 9 bases. CDR1 SGHNT and CDR2 YYREEE come from the germline V gene (reference sequence). Trimming at V came to 4 bases and at J to 8 bases, leaving 7 bases not matched to a gene. The CDR3 is made up of 14 amino acids. For the CDR3, the DNA is TGTGCCAGCAGCCAAATAGCGGGAGAGGATGAGCAGTTCTTC. It encodes CASSQIAGEDEQFF. Full variable domain (remainder filled in from reference TRBV5-4 and TRBJ2-1): ETGVTQSPTHLIKTRGQQVTLRCSSQSGHNTVSWYQQALGQGPQFIFQYYREEENGRGNFPPRFSGLQFPNYSSELNVNALELDDSALYLCASSQIAGEDEQFFGPGTRLTVL.

The V gene is TRBV9, the J gene TRBJ2-1, with TRBD2 matching over 11 bases. Germline-derived CDR1 and CDR2 are SGDLS and YYNGEE. V dropped 8 bases and J dropped 9; count of bases not matched to a gene: 13. CDR3 size: 15 residues. This chain's CDR3 is CASQLGTSGSGEQFF. As DNA, the CDR3 is TGTGCCAGTCAGCTGGGTACTAGCGGGAGTGGTGAGCAGTTCTTC.

The J gene is TRBJ2-5, the V gene TRBV5-1; 13 bases align to TRBD2. This CDR3 region has 14 residues. Germline CDR1 and CDR2: SGHRS and YFSETQ. V lost 10 bases and J lost 2; bases outside the gene matches: 5. The DNA for the CDR3 is TGCGCCTCACGGACTAGCGGGAGACAAGAGACCCAGTACTTC. Protein: CASRTSGRQETQYF.

The rearrangement uses TRBV5-1 and TRBJ1-1, with 7 bases identical to TRBD1. Trimming cost V 4 bases and J 0 bases; bases outside gene matches: 9. The CDR3 runs to 16 residues. The germline gives CDR1 SGHRS, CDR2 YFSETQ. Written as DNA, the CDR3 is TGCGCCAGCAGCACCAGACAGGGTGGCCTGAACACTGAAGCTTTCTTT. This codes for CASSTRQGGLNTEAFF.

The chain links TRBV6-5 to TRBJ1-2; 8 bases are a match to TRBD1. This CDR3 has 13 amino acids. V lost 5 bases and J lost 6; bases outside the gene matches: 5. Germline V CDR1 and CDR2: MNHEY, SVGAGI. The CDR3 region is CASSKTGVDGYTF. In nucleotides, the CDR3 is TGTGCCAGCAGTAAGACAGGGGTGGATGGCTACACCTTC.

This clone has just one count. The chain employs TRBV5-1 and TRBJ2-1; tentatively, D is TRBD2 (7 bases). The CDR3 runs to 17 residues. V shed 4 bases and J shed 3 bases, with 20 bases lying between them. Germline V gene lookup returns CDR1 SGHRS and CDR2 YFSETQ. CDR3 in amino acids: CASSPRGRESIYNEQFF. DNA of the CDR3: TGCGCCAGCAGCCCCCGGGGGCGGGAGAGCATCTACAATGAGCAGTTCTTC.

The chain recombines TRBV6-2 or TRBV6-3 with TRBJ2-1, with D maybe TRBD1 (5 bases). The CDR3 loop spans 11 amino acids. V was shortened by 5 bases and J by 10 bases, with 9 bases between the two germline ends. CDR1 is MNHEY and CDR2 is SVGEGT in the germline V gene. CDR3 in amino acids: CASSQGGEQFF. Here the CDR3 DNA reads TGTGCCAGCAGTCAGGGCGGCGAGCAGTTCTTC.

V is TRBV12-5 and J is TRBJ2-7; 8 positions agree with TRBD1. CDR1 is LGHNT, CDR2 FRNRAP, per germline. The V segment lost 0 bases and the J segment 2 bases; nucleotides outside the gene matches: 9. The CDR3 covers 17 residues. The CDR3 is CASGLVATGTGAYEQYF. The CDR3 coding sequence is TGTGCTAGTGGTTTGGTGGCAACCGGGACAGGAGCCTACGAGCAGTACTTC.

The chain has TRBV9 and TRBJ2-1; 9 bases map to TRBD2. Germline V gene sequence: CDR1 SGDLS, CDR2 YYNGEE. This CDR3 region has 13 residues. The ends lost 4 bases at V and 9 bases at J; junction bases unmatched: 5. DNA of the CDR3: TGTGCCAGCAGCCTATCGACTAGCGGTGAGCAGTTCTTC. Residues: CASSLSTSGEQFF.

The rearrangement uses TRBV9 and TRBJ1-6; 9 bases are a match to TRBD1. Per the germline V gene, CDR1 is SGDLS and CDR2 is YYNGEE. The V gene end was trimmed by 6 bases and the J gene end by 4 bases; junction bases not matched to a gene: 5. The CDR3 length is 15 residues. The CDR3 loop reads CASTQTGGYNSPLHF. CDR3 nucleotide sequence: TGTGCCAGCACCCAGACAGGGGGATATAATTCACCCCTCCACTTT. Complete variable domain (other parts from reference TRBV9 and TRBJ1-6): DSGVTQTPKHLITATGQRVTLRCSPRSGDLSVYWYQQSLDQGLQFLIQYYNGEERAKGNILERFSAQQFPDLHSELNLSSLELGDSALYFCASTQTGGYNSPLHFGNGTRLTVT.

The J gene is TRBJ1-2, the V gene TRBV7-9; 7 positions match TRBD1. The CDR3 extends over 16 amino acids. Germline CDR1 and CDR2: SEHNR and FQNEAQ (reference sequence). The V segment lost 5 bases and the J segment 6 bases; nucleotides outside the gene matches: 15. The CDR3 sequence is CASSPTSTGLHHGYTF. The CDR3, as DNA: TGTGCCAGCAGCCCCACATCGACAGGGCTCCACCATGGCTACACCTTC.

CDR3 sequence: CASSLNGGAPFGYTF. As DNA, the CDR3 is TGTGCCAGCAGTTTAAACGGAGGGGCGCCCTTTGGCTACACCTTC. The chain employs TRBV27 and TRBJ1-2; D is possibly TRBD1 (5 bases). This CDR3 region has 15 residues. V was cut by 2 bases and J by 7 bases, with 17 bases left in between. Looked up from germline, CDR1 is MNHEY and CDR2 is SMNVEV (reference sequence).

The rearrangement joins TRBV28 to TRBJ1-4, with 11 bases aligning to TRBD1. Germline V gene lookup returns CDR1 MDHEN and CDR2 SYDVKM. V lost 4 bases, J lost 6 bases, and 10 bases stayed unmatched. The CDR3 is 17 amino acids. CDR3 amino acids: CASSSLRDRGIDEKLFF. The CDR3 DNA sequence: TGTGCCAGCAGTTCTCTCCGGGACAGGGGGATAGATGAAAAACTGTTTTTT.

The chain uses TRBV3-1 (or the pseudogene TRBV3-2) and TRBJ2-3, with D perhaps TRBD2 (6 bases). Trimming took off 1 base at V and 0 bases at J, with 8 bases between the two ends. The CDR3 has 15 residues. Germline lookup yields CDR1 LGHDT and CDR2 YNNKEL (reference sequence). For the CDR3, the DNA is TGTGCCAGCAGCCAAGGGGGACTTAGCACAGATACGCAGTATTTT. Its translation: CASSQGGLSTDTQYF.

The chain uses TRBV12-3 or TRBV12-4 and TRBJ2-7, with D perhaps TRBD1 (5 bases). The CDR3 totals 12 residues. V lost 7 bases and J lost 2, with 9 bases in between. The CDR3 is CASTDRTYEQYF. The CDR3 coding sequence is TGTGCCAGCACCGACAGAACCTACGAGCAGTACTTC.

The genes are TRBV6-5 and TRBJ2-3; 13 bases map to TRBD2. The CDR3 runs 15 residues. In germline, CDR1 is MNHEY, CDR2 SVGAGI. V lost 7 bases and J lost 5; bases outside the gene matches: 6. The CDR3 here is CASTRLAGGKDTQYF. The CDR3 nucleotides are TGTGCCAGCACCCGACTAGCGGGAGGCAAAGATACGCAGTATTTT.

The chain joins TRBV30 to TRBJ2-7; the match to TRBD1 covers 7 bases. Losses at the gene ends were 3 bases for V and 13 bases for J; bases not matched to a gene: 9. This CDR3 is 11 amino acids long. Germline V gene lookup returns CDR1 GTSNPN and CDR2 SVGIG (reference sequence). Written as DNA, the CDR3 is TGTGCCTGGAGAGCAAGGGACAGAGCATACTTC. Its translation: CAWRARDRAYF.

The chain combines TRBV7-9 with TRBJ1-2; possible D gene TRBD1, 5 bases. V lost 5 bases to trimming and J lost 4 bases, with 17 bases between them. CDR3 size: 15 residues. Germline assignment: CDR1 SEHNR and CDR2 FQNEAQ (reference sequence). The CDR3: CASSPQGGALYGYTF. The CDR3, as DNA: TGTGCCAGCAGCCCCCAGGGAGGAGCCCTCTATGGCTACACCTTC.

This chain joins TRBV4-1 and TRBJ2-7, with TRBD2 matching 7 bases. V was pared by 3 bases and J by 5 bases, with 10 bases of the junction left unmatched. The germline CDR1 and CDR2 sequences are MGHRA and YSYEKL. The CDR3 loop spans 15 amino acids. The CDR3 bases are TGCGCCAGCAGCCAGGGCAGACTAGCTCGCGACGAGCAGTACTTC. Encoded protein: CASSQGRLARDEQYF.

A few counts support this clone. The chain employs TRBV28 and TRBJ2-7, with 8 bases lining up with TRBD1. CDR3 length equals 14 residues. Per the germline V gene, CDR1 is MDHEN and CDR2 is SYDVKM. The J segment lost 6 bases and the V segment lost 3 bases, leaving 7 bases of the junction unmatched. The CDR3, as DNA: TGTGCCAGCAGTTTTTACACAGGGGGATCCGAGCAGTACTTC. This gives the protein CASSFYTGGSEQYF.

The J gene is TRBJ2-7, the V gene TRBV27; a possible D gene is TRBD2 (5 bases). CDR3 length: 14 residues. Germline V lookup: CDR1 MNHEY, CDR2 SMNVEV (reference sequence). V was shortened by 3 bases and J by 5 bases, with 14 bases between the two germline ends. CDR3 sequence reads: CASSFVTGLHEQYF. CDR3 DNA: TGTGCCAGCAGTTTTGTGACGGGATTACACGAGCAGTACTTC.

The chain is built from TRBV7-9 and TRBJ2-3; TRBD2 matches at 11 bases. Unmatched junction bases numbered 6, after V lost 4 bases and J lost 3 bases. From germline, CDR1 is SEHNR and CDR2 FQNEAQ (reference sequence). The CDR3 is 16 amino acids. The CDR3 spells CASSSGTSGGTDTQYF. CDR3 in DNA: TGTGCCAGCAGCTCCGGGACTAGCGGAGGGACAGATACGCAGTATTTT.

This clone has only one observation. The chain recombines TRBV4-1 with TRBJ1-1; D gene unclear. The CDR3 has 13 residues. V was trimmed by 0 bases and J by 5 bases, leaving 7 bases between them. CDR1 and CDR2 (germline): MGHRA, YSYEKL. DNA of the CDR3: TGCGCCAGCAGCCAAGATTTGTCGACTGAAGCTTTCTTT. It specifies CASSQDLSTEAFF.

This clone came up once. V and J are TRBV4-3 and TRBJ2-7; possible D gene TRBD2, 5 bases. V shed 6 bases and J shed 9 bases, with 18 bases lying between them. From germline, CDR1 is LGHNA and CDR2 YSLEER. This CDR3 region has 13 residues. This CDR3 is CASSMDSTTVQYF. CDR3 DNA sequence: TGCGCCAGCAGTATGGACTCCACTACGGTGCAGTACTTC.

This clone was counted only a few times. The chain employs TRBV10-3 and TRBJ1-5, with a weak D call TRBD1 (6 bases). The germline V gene has CDR1 ENHRY and CDR2 SYGVKD. The CDR3 extends over 17 amino acids. Trimming took off 0 bases at V and 1 base at J, with 13 bases between the two ends. CDR3 nucleotide sequence: TGTGCCATCAGTGAGTCGCGCCTTAGGGGGAGCAATCAGCCCCAGCATTTT. Protein: CAISESRLRGSNQPQHF.

This chain uses TRBV2 with TRBJ2-7, with D unresolved. The V end lost 3 bases, the J end lost 2 bases, and 2 bases lay between the germline ends. Per the germline V gene, CDR1 is SNHLY and CDR2 is FYNNEI. The CDR3 consists of 11 residues. CDR3 sequence: CASSDTYEQYF. Written as DNA, the CDR3 is TGTGCCAGCAGTGACACCTACGAGCAGTACTTC.